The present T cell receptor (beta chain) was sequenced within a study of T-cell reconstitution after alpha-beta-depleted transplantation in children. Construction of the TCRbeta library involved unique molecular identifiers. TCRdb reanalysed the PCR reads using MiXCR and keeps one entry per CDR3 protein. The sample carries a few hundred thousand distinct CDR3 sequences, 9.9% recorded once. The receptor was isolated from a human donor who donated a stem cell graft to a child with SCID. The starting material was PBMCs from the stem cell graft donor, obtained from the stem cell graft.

CDR3 sequence reads: CSAIPTSVKTDTQYF. DNA for the CDR3: TGCAGTGCTATCCCGACTAGCGTGAAGACAGATACGCAGTATTTT. This sequence joins TRBV20-1 and TRBJ2-3, with 8 bases identical to TRBD2. With V trimmed by 4 bases and J by 3 bases, 9 bases remained unmatched. Germline V gene data show CDR1 as DFQATT and CDR2 as SNEGSKA (reference sequence). CDR3 length: 15 amino acids.